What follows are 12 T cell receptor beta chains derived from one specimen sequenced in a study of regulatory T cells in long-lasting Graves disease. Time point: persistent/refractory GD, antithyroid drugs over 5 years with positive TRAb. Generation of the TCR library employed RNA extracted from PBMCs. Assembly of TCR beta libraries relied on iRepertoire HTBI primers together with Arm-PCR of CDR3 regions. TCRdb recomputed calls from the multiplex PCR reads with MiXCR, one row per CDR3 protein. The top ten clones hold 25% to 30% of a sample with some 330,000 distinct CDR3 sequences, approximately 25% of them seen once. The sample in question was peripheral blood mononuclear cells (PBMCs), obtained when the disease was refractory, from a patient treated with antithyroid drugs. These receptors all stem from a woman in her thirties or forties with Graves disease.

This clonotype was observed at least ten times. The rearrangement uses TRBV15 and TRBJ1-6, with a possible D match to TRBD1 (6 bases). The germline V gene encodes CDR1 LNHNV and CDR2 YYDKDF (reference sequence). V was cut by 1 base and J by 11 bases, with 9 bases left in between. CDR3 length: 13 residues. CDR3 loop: CATSRAGVAPLHF. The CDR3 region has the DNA TGTGCCACCAGCAGAGCAGGGGTTGCACCCCTCCACTTT.

CDR3 sequence (DNA): TGTGCCAGCAGTGCGCCGTTTTTGAACACTGAAGCTTTCTTT. This gives the protein CASSAPFLNTEAFF. The gene calls are TRBV25-1 and TRBJ1-1; no firm D call. The length of the CDR3 is 14 residues. Trimming shortened V by 4 bases and J by 0 bases, and 9 bases separated the two germline ends. From germline, CDR1 is MGHDK and CDR2 SYGVNS. The full variable domain, with the rest looked up from reference TRBV25-1 and TRBJ1-1, is EADIYQTPRYLVIGTGKKITLECSQTMGHDKMYWYQQDPGMELHLIHYSYGVNSTEKGDLSSESTVSRIRTEHFPLTLESARPSHTSQYLCASSAPFLNTEAFFGQGTRLTVV.

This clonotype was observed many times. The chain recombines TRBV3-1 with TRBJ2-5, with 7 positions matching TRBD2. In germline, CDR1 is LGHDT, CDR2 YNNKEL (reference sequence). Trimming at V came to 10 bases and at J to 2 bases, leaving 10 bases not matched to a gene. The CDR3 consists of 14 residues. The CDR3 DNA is TGTGCCACCCGACGGGAAGCGGGACAAGAGACCCAGTACTTC. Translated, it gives CATRREAGQETQYF.

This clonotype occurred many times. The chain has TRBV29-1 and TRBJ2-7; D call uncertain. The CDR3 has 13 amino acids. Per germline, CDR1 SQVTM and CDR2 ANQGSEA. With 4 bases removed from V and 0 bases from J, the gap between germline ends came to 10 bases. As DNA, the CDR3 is TGCAGCGTTGTTTGGGTAGACTCCTACGAGCAGTACTTC. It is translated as CSVVWVDSYEQYF.

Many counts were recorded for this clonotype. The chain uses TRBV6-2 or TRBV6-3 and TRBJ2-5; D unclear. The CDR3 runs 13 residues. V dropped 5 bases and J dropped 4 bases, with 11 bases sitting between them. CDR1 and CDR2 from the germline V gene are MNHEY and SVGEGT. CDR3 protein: CASSELLIETQYF. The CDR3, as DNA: TGTGCCAGCAGTGAACTCCTCATAGAGACCCAGTACTTC.

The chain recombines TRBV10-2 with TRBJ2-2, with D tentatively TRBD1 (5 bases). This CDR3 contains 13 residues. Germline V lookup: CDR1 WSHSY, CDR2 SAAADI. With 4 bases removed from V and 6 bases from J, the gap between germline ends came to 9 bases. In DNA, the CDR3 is TGCGCCAGCAGTGGGAAGGGGCCCGGGGAGCTGTTTTTT. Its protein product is CASSGKGPGELFF.

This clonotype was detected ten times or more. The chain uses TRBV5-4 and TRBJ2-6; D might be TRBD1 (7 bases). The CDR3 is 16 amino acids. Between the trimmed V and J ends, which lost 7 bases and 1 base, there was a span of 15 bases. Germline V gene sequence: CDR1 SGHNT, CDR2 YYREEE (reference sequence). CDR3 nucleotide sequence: TGTGCCAGCGCGCGGGACAGCCTATCTGGGGCCAACGTCCTGACTTTC. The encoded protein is CASARDSLSGANVLTF.

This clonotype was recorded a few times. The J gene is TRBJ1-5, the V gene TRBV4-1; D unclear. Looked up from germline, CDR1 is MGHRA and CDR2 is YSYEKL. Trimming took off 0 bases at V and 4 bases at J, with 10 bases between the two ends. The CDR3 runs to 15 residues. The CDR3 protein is CASSQEWLGNQPQHF. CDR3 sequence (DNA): TGCGCCAGCAGCCAAGAATGGTTAGGGAATCAGCCCCAGCATTTT.

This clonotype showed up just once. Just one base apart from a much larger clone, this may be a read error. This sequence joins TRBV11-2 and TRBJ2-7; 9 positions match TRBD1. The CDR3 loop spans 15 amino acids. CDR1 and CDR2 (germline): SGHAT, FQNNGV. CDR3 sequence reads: CAGSSHRGRRGEQYF. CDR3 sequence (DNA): TGTGCCGGCAGCTCCCACAGGGGGCGGAGGGGCGAGCAGTACTTC.

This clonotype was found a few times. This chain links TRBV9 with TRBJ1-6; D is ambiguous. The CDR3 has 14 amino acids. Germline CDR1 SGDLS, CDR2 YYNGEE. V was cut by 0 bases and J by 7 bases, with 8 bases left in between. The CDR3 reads CASSVDVENSPLHF. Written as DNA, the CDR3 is TGTGCCAGCAGCGTAGATGTAGAAAATTCACCCCTCCACTTT.

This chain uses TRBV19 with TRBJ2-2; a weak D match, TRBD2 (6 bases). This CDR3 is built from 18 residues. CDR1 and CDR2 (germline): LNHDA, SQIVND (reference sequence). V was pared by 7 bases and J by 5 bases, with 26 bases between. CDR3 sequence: CASTRTSSAFRLTGELFF. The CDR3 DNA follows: TGTGCCAGTACTCGAACGTCTAGCGCGTTTCGACTTACCGGGGAGCTGTTTTTT.

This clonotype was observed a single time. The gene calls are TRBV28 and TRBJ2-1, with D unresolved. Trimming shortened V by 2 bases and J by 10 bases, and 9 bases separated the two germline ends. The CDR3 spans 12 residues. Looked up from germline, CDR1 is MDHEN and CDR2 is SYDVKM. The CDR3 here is CASSLADVEQFF. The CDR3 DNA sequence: TGTGCCAGCAGTTTAGCGGACGTGGAGCAGTTCTTC.